The T cell receptor beta chain described here comes from a study of T cells in tuberculosis. TCRdb keeps only in-frame clones here, not all; method: immunoSEQ multiplex PCR. The sample has some 7,900 clones; around 93% are singletons. The germline CDR1 and CDR2 sequences are MNHNS and SASEGT. CDR3 length: 15 amino acids. V lost 4 bases and J lost 5, with 14 bases in between. This clone was counted a single time. This chain joins TRBV6-1 and TRBJ2-2; TRBD2 might be the D (6 bases). This sequence originates from an adult with tuberculosis. Material for sequencing was PBMCs. The CDR3 DNA follows: TGTGCCAGCAGTGGACTAGGACACAGAACCGGGGAGCTGTTTTTT. Its protein product is CASSGLGHRTGELFF.